This T cell receptor beta chain is drawn from a study of type 1 regulatory T cells. About the research overall: T-allo10 is an in vitro-generated, Tr1-enriched CD4 T cell product specific for alloantigen.

TCRdb reanalysed the reads using MiXCR and keeps one entry per CDR3 protein. Among over 55,000 distinct CDR3 sequences, about three fifths were seen once, and the ten largest hold 7.6%. Remarks on this clonotype: Its antigen is currently unknown.

V was trimmed by 0 bases and J by 2 bases, leaving 20 bases between them. Germline-derived CDR1 and CDR2 are SGHAT and FQDESV (reference sequence). This CDR3 has 19 residues. T-allo10 cells from the graft donor were described as anergic, host-alloantigen-specific, and alloantigen-specific suppressors. The specimen was cultured T cells, either the whole culture or a sorted T cell fraction (not recorded which). Stated subset: Tr1-enriched cell product generated in vitro against host alloantigens. This clonotype was obtained from a human donor in good health. The rearrangement joins TRBV11-1 to TRBJ2-1, with D possibly being TRBD2 (5 bases). The CDR3 bases are TGTGCCAGCAGCTTAGCGTCGCCTTTAACGGGGTTCACCTACAATGAGCAGTTCTTC. Translated: CASSLASPLTGFTYNEQFF. Full variable domain (remainder filled in from reference TRBV11-1 and TRBJ2-1): EAEVAQSPRYKITEKSQAVAFWCDPISGHATLYWYRQILGQGPELLVQFQDESVVDDSQLPKDRFSAERLKGVDSTLKIQPAELGDSAMYLCASSLASPLTGFTYNEQFFGPGTRLTVL.